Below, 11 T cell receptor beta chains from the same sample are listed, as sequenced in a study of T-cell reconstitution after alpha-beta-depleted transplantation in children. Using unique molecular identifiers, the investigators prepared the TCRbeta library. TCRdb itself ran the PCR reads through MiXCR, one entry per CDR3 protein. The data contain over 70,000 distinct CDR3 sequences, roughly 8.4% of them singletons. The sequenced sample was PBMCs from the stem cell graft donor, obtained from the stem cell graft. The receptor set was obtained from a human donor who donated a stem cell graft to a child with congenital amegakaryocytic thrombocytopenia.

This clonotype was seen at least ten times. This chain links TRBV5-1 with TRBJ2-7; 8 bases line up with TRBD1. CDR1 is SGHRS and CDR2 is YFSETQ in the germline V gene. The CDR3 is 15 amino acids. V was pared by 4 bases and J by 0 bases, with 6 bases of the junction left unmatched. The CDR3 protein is CASSRGQGLSYEQYF. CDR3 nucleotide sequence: TGCGCCAGCAGCCGAGGACAGGGACTCTCCTACGAGCAGTACTTC.

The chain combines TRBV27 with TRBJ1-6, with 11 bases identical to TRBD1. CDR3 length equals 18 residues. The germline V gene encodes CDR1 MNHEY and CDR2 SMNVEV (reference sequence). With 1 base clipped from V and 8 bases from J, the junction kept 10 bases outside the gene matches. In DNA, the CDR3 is TGTGCCAGCAGTTTATACGCCCCGGGACAGGGGGGTTATTCACCCCTCCACTTT. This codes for CASSLYAPGQGGYSPLHF.

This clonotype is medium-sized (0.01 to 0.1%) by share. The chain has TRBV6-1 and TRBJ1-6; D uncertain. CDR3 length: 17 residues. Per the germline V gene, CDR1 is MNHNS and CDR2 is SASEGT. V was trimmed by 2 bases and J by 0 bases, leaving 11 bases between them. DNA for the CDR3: TGTGCCAGCAGTGAATATTGGCATAGCTCCTATAATTCACCCCTCCACTTT. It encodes CASSEYWHSSYNSPLHF.

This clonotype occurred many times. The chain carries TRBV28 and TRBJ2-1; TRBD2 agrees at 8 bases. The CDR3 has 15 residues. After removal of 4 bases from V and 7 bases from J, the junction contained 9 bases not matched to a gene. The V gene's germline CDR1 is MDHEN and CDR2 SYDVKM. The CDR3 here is CASSWLGGLGNEQFF. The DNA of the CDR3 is TGTGCCAGCAGTTGGTTGGGGGGACTAGGGAATGAGCAGTTCTTC.

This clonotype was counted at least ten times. CDR3 DNA: TGCGCCAGCAGCCAAGATTCGGGGTTAAGAGAGCAGTACTTC. Translating gives CASSQDSGLREQYF. V usage is TRBV4-1 and J usage is TRBJ2-7; possible D gene TRBD2, 5 bases. Germline V gene sequence: CDR1 MGHRA, CDR2 YSYEKL. This CDR3 has 14 residues. Trimming left V 0 bases short and J 7 bases short, with 13 bases between.

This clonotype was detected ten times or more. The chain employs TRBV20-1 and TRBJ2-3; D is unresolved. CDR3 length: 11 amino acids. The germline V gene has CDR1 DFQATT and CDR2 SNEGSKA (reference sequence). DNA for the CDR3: TGCAGCGTCCTTAACACAGATACGCAGTATTTT. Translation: CSVLNTDTQYF.

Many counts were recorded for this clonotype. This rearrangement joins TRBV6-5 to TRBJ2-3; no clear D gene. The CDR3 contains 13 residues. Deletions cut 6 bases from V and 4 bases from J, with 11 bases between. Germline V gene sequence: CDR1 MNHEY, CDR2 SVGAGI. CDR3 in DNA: TGTGCCAGCAGCCCCGGATATTCAGATACGCAGTATTTT. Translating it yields CASSPGYSDTQYF.

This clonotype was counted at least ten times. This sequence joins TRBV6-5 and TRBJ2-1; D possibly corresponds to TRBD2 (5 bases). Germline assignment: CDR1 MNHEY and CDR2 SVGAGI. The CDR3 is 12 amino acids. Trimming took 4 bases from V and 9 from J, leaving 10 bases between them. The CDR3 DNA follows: TGTGCCAGCAGTTCCTCCCGGGGTGAGCAGTTCTTC. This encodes CASSSSRGEQFF.

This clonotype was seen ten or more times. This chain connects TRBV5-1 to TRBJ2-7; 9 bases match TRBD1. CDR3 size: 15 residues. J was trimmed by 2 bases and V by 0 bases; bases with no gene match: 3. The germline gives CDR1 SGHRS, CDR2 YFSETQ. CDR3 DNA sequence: TGCGCCAGCAGCTTGGGACAGGGGGACCCCTACGAGCAGTACTTC. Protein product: CASSLGQGDPYEQYF.

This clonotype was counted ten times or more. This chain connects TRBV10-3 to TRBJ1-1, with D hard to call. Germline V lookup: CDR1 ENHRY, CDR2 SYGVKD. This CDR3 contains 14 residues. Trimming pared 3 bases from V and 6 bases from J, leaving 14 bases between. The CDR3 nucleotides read TGTGCCATCAGTGAAGGTGTCTCCAAGGCTGAAGCTTTCTTT. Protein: CAISEGVSKAEAFF.

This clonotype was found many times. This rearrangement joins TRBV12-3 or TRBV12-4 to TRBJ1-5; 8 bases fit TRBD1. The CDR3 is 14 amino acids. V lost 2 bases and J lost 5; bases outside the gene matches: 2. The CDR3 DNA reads TGTGCCAGCAGTTTATCAGGGGGCCATCAGCCCCAGCATTTT. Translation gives CASSLSGGHQPQHF.